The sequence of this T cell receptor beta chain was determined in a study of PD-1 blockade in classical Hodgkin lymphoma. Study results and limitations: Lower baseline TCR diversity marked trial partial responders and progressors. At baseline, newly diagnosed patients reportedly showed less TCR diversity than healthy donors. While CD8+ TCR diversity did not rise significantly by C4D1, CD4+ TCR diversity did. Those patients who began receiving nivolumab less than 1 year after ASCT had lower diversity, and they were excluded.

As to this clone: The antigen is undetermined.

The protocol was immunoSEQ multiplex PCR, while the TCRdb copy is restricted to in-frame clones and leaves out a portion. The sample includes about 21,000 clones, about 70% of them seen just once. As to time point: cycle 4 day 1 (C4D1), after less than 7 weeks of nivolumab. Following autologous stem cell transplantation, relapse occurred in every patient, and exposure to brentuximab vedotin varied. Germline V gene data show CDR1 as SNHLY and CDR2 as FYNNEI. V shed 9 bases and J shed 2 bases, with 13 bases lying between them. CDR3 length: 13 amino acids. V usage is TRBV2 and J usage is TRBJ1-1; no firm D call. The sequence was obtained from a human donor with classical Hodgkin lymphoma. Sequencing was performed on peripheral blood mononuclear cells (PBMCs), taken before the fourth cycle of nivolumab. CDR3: CARRKNTNTEAFF. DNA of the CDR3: TGTGCCAGACGGAAAAATACCAACACTGAAGCTTTCTTT.